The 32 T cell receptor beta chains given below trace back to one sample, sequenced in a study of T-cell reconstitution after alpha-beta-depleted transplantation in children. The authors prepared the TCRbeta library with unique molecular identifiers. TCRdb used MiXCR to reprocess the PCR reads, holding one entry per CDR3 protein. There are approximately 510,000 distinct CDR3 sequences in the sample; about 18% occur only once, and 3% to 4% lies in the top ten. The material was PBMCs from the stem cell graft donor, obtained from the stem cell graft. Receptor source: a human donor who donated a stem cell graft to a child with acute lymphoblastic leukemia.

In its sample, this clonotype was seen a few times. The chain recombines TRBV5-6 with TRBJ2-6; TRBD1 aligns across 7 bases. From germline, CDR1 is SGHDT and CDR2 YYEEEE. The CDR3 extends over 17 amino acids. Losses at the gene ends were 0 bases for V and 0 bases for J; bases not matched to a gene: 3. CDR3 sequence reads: CASSLDGTASGANVLTF. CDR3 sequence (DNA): TGTGCCAGCAGCTTGGACGGGACAGCCTCTGGGGCCAACGTCCTGACTTTC.

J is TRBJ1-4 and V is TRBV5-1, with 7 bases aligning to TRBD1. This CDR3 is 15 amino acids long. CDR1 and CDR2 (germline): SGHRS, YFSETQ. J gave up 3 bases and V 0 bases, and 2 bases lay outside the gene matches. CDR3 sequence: CASSLVQGANEKLFF. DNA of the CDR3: TGCGCCAGCAGCTTGGTCCAGGGGGCTAATGAAAAACTGTTTTTT.

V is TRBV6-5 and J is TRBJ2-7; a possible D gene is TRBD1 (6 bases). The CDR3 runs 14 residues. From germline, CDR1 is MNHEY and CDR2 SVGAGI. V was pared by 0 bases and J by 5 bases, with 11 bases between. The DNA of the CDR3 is TGTGCCAGCAGTTACTCGACTACAGGGAACGAGCAGTACTTC. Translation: CASSYSTTGNEQYF.

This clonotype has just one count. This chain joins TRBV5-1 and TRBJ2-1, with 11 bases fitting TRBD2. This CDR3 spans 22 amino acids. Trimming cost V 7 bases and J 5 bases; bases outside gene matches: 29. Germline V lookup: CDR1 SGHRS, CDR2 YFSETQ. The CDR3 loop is CASGGVLATSGSGLMVHNEQFF. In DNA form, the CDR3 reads TGCGCCAGCGGTGGGGTCCTCGCTACTAGCGGGAGCGGCCTGATGGTCCACAATGAGCAGTTCTTC.

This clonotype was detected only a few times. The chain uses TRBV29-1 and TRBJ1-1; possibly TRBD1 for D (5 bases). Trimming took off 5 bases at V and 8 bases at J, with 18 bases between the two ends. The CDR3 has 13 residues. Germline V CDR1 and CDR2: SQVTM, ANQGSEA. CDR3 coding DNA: TGCAGCGTTCCGGTTTGGACACGGGAAGAAGCTTTCTTT. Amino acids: CSVPVWTREEAFF.

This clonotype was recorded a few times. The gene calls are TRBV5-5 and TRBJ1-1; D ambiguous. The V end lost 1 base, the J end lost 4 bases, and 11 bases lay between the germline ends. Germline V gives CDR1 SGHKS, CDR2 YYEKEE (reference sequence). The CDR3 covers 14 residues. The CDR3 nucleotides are TGTGCCAGCAGCTTGCTTAGTACAGCCACTGAAGCTTTCTTT. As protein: CASSLLSTATEAFF.

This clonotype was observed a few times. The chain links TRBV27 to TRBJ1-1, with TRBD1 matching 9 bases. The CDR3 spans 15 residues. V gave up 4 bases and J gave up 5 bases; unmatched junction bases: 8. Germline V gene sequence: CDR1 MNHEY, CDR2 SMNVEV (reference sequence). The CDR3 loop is CASSSSPGTGTEAFF. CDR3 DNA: TGTGCCAGCAGTTCCTCTCCCGGGACAGGGACTGAAGCTTTCTTT.

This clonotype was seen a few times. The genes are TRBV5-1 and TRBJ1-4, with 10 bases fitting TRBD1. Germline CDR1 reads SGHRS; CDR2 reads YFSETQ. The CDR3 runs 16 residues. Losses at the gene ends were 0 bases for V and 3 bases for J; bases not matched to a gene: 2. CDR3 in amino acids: CASSLGQGAANEKLFF. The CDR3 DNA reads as TGCGCCAGCAGCTTGGGACAGGGGGCAGCTAATGAAAAACTGTTTTTT. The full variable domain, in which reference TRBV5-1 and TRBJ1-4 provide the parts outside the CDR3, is KAGVTQTPRYLIKTRGQQVTLSCSPISGHRSVSWYQQTPGQGLQFLFEYFSETQRNKGNFPGRFSGRQFSNSRSEMNVSTLELGDSALYLCASSLGQGAANEKLFFGSGTQLSVL.

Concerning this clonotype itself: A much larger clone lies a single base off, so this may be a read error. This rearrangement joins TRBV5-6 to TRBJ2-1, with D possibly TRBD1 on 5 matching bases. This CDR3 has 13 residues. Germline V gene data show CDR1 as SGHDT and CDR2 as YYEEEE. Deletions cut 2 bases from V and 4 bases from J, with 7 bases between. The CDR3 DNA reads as TGTGCCAGCAGCTTAAGACAGTACAATGAGCAGTTCTTC. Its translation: CASSLRQYNEQFF.

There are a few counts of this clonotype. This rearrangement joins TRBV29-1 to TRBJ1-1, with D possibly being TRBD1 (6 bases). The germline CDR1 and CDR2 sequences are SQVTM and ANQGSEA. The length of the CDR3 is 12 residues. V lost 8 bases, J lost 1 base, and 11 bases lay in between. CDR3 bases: TGCAGCTCCCGGACAGCGAACACTGAAGCTTTCTTT. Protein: CSSRTANTEAFF.

The CDR3 DNA follows: TGCAGTGCTCGGACCTCAGGGGCTGGGGAAAAACTGTTTTTT. Translated: CSARTSGAGEKLFF. This chain links TRBV20-1 with TRBJ1-4; D is possibly TRBD1 (6 bases). Germline CDR1 is DFQATT and CDR2 is SNEGSKA (reference sequence). The CDR3 is 14 amino acids. Trimming shortened V by 5 bases and J by 8 bases, and 18 bases separated the two germline ends.

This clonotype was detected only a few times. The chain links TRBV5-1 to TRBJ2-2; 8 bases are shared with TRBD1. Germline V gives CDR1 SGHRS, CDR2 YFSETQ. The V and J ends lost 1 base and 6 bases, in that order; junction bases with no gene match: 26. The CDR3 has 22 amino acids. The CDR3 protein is CASSLLGPGQVPLNLPAGELFF. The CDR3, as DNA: TGCGCCAGCAGCTTGTTGGGGCCGGGACAGGTCCCCCTGAACCTCCCGGCCGGGGAGCTGTTTTTT.

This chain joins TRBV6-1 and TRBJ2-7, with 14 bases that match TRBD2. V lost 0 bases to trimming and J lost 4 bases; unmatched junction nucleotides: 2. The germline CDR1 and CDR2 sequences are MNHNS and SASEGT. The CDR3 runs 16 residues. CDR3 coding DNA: TGTGCCAGCAGTGAAGCGGGGACTAGCGGGAGTTACGAGCAGTACTTC. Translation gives CASSEAGTSGSYEQYF.

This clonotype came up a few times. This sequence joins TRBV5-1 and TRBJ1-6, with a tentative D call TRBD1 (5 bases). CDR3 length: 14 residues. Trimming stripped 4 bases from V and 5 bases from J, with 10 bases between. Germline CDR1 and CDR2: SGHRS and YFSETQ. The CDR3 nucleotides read TGCGCCAGCAGCGTGACAGATCATAATTCACCCCTCCACTTT. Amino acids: CASSVTDHNSPLHF.

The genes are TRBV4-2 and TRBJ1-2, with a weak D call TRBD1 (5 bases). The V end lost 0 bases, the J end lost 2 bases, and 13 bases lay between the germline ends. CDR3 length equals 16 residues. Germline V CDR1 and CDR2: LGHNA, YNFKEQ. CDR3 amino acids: CASSQDRHGQNYGYTF. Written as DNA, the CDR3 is TGTGCCAGCAGCCAAGATCGTCACGGACAAAACTATGGCTACACCTTC.

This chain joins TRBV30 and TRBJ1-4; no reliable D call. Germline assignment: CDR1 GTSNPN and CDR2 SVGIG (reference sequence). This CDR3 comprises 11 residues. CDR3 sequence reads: CVYSTNEKLFF. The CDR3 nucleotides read TGTGTTTACTCAACTAATGAAAAACTGTTTTTT.

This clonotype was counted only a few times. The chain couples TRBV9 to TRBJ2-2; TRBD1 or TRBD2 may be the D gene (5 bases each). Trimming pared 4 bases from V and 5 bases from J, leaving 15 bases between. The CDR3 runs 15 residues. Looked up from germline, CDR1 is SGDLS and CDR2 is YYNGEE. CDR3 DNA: TGTGCCAGCAGCCTATCTTTGGGGGAGACCGGGGAGCTGTTTTTT. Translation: CASSLSLGETGELFF.

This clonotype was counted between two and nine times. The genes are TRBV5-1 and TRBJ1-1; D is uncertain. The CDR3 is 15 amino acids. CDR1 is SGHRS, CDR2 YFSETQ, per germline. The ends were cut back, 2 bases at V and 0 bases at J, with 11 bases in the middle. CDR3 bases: TGCGCCAGCAGCTTCCCGGGAGCCTTGAACACTGAAGCTTTCTTT. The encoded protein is CASSFPGALNTEAFF.

CDR3 coding DNA: TGTGCCTGGAAAGCTGGCCCGGGCGCCGGGGAGCTGTTTTTT. Translated: CAWKAGPGAGELFF. The chain recombines TRBV30 with TRBJ2-2; D is undetermined. Germline assignment: CDR1 GTSNPN and CDR2 SVGIG (reference sequence). V was clipped by 4 bases and J by 6 bases, with 15 bases between them. The CDR3 has 14 amino acids.

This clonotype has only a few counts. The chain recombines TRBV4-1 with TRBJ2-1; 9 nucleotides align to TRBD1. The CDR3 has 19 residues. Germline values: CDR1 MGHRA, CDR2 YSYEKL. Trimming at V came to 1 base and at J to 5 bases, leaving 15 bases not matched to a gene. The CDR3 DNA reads TGCGCCAGCAGCCAAGTGACAGGGGGTGGGGGACTGGGTAACAATGAGCAGTTCTTC. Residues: CASSQVTGGGGLGNNEQFF.

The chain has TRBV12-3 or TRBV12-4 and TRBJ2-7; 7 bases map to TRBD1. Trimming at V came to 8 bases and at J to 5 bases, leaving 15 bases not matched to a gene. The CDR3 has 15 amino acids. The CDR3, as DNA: TGTGCCAGCCGAATCCCCGACAGGGCAAACCACGAGCAGTACTTC. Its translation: CASRIPDRANHEQYF.

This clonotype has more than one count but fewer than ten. CDR3 region: CASSPSSSGGRTDTQYF. The CDR3 region has the DNA TGTGCCAGCAGCCCCTCCTCTAGCGGCGGACGGACAGATACGCAGTATTTT. The rearrangement uses TRBV9 and TRBJ2-3; 7 bases align to TRBD2. The CDR3 consists of 17 residues. Germline trimming cut 4 bases from V and 3 bases from J; bases unmatched to any gene: 14. In germline, CDR1 is SGDLS, CDR2 YYNGEE. Variable domain in full (rest from reference TRBV9 and TRBJ2-3): DSGVTQTPKHLITATGQRVTLRCSPRSGDLSVYWYQQSLDQGLQFLIQYYNGEERAKGNILERFSAQQFPDLHSELNLSSLELGDSALYFCASSPSSSGGRTDTQYFGPGTRLTVL.

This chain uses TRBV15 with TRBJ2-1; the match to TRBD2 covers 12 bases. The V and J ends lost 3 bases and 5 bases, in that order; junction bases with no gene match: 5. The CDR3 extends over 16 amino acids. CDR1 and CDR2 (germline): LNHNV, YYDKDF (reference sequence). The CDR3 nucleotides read TGTGCCACCAGCAGGCGACTAGCGGGGGTTGACAATGAGCAGTTCTTC. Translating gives CATSRRLAGVDNEQFF. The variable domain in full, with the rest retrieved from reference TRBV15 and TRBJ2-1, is DAMVIQNPRYQVTQFGKPVTLSCSQTLNHNVMYWYQQKSSQAPKLLFHYYDKDFNNEADTPDNFQSRRPNTSFCFLDIRSPGLGDTAMYLCATSRRLAGVDNEQFFGPGTRLTVL.

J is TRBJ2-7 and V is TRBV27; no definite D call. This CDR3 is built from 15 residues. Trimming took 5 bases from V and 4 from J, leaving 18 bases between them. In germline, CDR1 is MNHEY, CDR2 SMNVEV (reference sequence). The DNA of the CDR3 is TGTGCCAGCAGTCCACCGACTTCATGGGGATACGAGCAGTACTTC. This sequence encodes CASSPPTSWGYEQYF.

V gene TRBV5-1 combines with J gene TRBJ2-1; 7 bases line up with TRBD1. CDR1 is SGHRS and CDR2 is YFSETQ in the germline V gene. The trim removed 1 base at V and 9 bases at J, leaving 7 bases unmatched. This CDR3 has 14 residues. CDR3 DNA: TGCGCCAGCAGCTTGCGAACAGGGGATGGTGAGCAGTTCTTC. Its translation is CASSLRTGDGEQFF.

The CDR3 sequence is CAWSLQGNGQPQHF. The DNA of the CDR3 is TGTGCCTGGAGTCTTCAGGGGAACGGTCAGCCCCAGCATTTT. J is TRBJ1-5 and V is TRBV30; D is perhaps TRBD1 (6 bases). The V gene's germline CDR1 is GTSNPN and CDR2 SVGIG (reference sequence). The ends were cut back, 2 bases at V and 6 bases at J, with 14 bases in the middle. The CDR3 loop spans 14 amino acids.

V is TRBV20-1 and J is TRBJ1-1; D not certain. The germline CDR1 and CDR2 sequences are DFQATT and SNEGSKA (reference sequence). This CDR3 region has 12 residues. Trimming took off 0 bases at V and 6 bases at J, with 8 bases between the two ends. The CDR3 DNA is TGCAGTGCTAGAGATCTGGCTTCTGAAGCTTTCTTT. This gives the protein CSARDLASEAFF.

The CDR3 region is CASSQSLSGAGGSRGVKNIQYF. The CDR3 DNA is TGTGCCAGCAGCCAGTCCCTTTCGGGAGCGGGAGGTTCGCGCGGGGTCAAAAACATTCAGTACTTC. The V and J genes are TRBV3-1 and TRBJ2-4; 9 positions agree with TRBD2. In germline, CDR1 is LGHDT, CDR2 YNNKEL (reference sequence). This CDR3 has 22 residues. J lost 3 bases, V lost 3 bases, and 24 bases had no gene match.

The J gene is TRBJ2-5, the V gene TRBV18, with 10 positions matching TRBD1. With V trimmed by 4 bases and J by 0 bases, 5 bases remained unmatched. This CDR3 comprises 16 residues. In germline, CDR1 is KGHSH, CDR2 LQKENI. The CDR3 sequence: CASSLAGTGDQETQYF. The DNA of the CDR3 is TGTGCCAGCTCACTGGCAGGGACAGGGGACCAAGAGACCCAGTACTTC.

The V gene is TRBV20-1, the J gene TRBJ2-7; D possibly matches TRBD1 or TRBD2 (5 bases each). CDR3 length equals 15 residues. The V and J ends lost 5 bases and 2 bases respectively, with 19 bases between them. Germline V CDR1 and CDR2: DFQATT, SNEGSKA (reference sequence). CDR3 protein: CSAESGTDPAYEQYF. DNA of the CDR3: TGCAGTGCTGAATCCGGGACCGATCCCGCCTACGAGCAGTACTTC.

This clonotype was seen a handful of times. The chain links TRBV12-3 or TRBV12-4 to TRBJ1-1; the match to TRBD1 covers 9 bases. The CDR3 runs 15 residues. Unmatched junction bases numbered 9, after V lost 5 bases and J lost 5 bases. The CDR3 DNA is TGTGCCAGCAGTCAGCCGACAGGGGGTTGGACTGAAGCTTTCTTT. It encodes CASSQPTGGWTEAFF.

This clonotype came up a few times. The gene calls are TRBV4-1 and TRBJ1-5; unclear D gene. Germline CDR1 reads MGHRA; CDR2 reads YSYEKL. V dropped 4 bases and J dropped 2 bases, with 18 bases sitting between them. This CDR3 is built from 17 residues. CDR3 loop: CASSLEMRPVGNQPQHF. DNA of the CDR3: TGCGCCAGCAGCCTAGAAATGCGTCCGGTAGGCAATCAGCCCCAGCATTTT.